Each of the 24 T cell receptor beta chains below was sequenced from the same sample in a study of a mutant IDH1 vaccine in newly diagnosed glioma. The method was immunoSEQ multiplex PCR; TCRdb's version includes in-frame clones alone and lacks a portion of them. The table includes about 60,000 clones, 80% to 90% detected once. The time point: week 35, safety follow-up. Each vaccine dose was 300 ug of mutant IDH1 20-mer peptide, with topical imiquimod. These receptors have no known antigen. The sample consisted of PBMCs, taken from a glioma patient whose treatment included an IDH1 peptide vaccine. These receptors all come from a man aged 25 to 45 with glioma.

This chain connects TRBV2 to TRBJ2-1; D ambiguous. This CDR3 is 12 amino acids long. Trimming stripped 6 bases from V and 3 bases from J, with 6 bases between. Per germline, CDR1 SNHLY and CDR2 FYNNEI. The CDR3 DNA reads TGTGCCAGCAGCATGTACTACAATGAGCAGTTCTTC. It translates to CASSMYYNEQFF.

The chain couples TRBV30 to TRBJ1-2; D might be TRBD1 (5 bases). Per the germline V gene, CDR1 is GTSNPN and CDR2 is SVGIG (reference sequence). V gave up 5 bases and J gave up 5 bases, with 12 bases separating them. This CDR3 comprises 12 residues. Written as DNA, the CDR3 is TGTGCCTGGCAGGGCGTGAGTTATGGCTACACCTTC. Translated: CAWQGVSYGYTF.

The V and J genes are TRBV7-2 and TRBJ2-1, with D perhaps being TRBD1 or TRBD2 (6 bases each). The length of the CDR3 is 14 residues. Per germline, CDR1 SGHTA and CDR2 FQGNSA. Trimming shortened V by 2 bases and J by 9 bases, and 14 bases separated the two germline ends. This CDR3 is CASSLKPGGSEQFF. For the CDR3, the DNA is TGTGCCAGCAGCTTAAAACCCGGGGGCTCTGAGCAGTTCTTC.

V usage is TRBV28 and J usage is TRBJ1-5, with 7 bases aligning to TRBD1. V shed 4 bases and J 1 base; nucleotides not matched to a gene: 10. The CDR3 is made up of 17 amino acids. From germline, CDR1 is MDHEN and CDR2 SYDVKM. CDR3 coding DNA: TGTGCCAGCAGTTCCCGAAAGACAGGGTCGAGCAATCAGCCCCAGCATTTT. Protein product: CASSSRKTGSSNQPQHF.

This chain uses TRBV9 with TRBJ2-7; 8 nucleotides match TRBD1. CDR3 length: 16 amino acids. The germline gives CDR1 SGDLS, CDR2 YYNGEE. V was pared by 0 bases and J by 3 bases, with 8 bases of the junction left unmatched. CDR3 in DNA: TGTGCCAGCAGCGTAGGGCCGGGACAGGAAAACTACGAGCAGTACTTC. Its translation is CASSVGPGQENYEQYF.

By share, this clone ranks as medium-sized. This chain connects TRBV5-8 to TRBJ1-4; the match to TRBD1 covers 8 bases. The CDR3 runs 14 residues. V shed 3 bases, J shed 8 bases, and the junction held 6 bases outside the gene matches. CDR1 and CDR2 from the germline V gene are SGHTS and YDEGEE. CDR3: CASSSGQGGEKLFF. The CDR3 DNA is TGTGCCAGCAGCTCCGGACAGGGAGGAGAAAAACTGTTTTTT.

The genes are TRBV27 and TRBJ2-7; 9 bases are a match to TRBD2. Germline-derived CDR1 and CDR2 are MNHEY and SMNVEV (reference sequence). Trimming took 6 bases from V and 3 from J; bases not matched to a gene: 3. CDR3 length: 13 residues. The CDR3 sequence is CASSASGNYEQYF. CDR3 nucleotides: TGTGCCAGCAGCGCTAGCGGGAACTACGAGCAGTACTTC.

The CDR3 DNA reads as TGTGCCAGTAGTCGATACGGACAGGCCTGGCGCCCCTATGGCTACACCTTC. Translated: CASSRYGQAWRPYGYTF. The rearrangement links TRBV19 to TRBJ1-2, with 7 bases matching TRBD1. Germline V gives CDR1 LNHDA, CDR2 SQIVND (reference sequence). The CDR3 extends over 17 amino acids. J gave up 4 bases and V 5 bases, and 16 bases lay outside the gene matches.

The V call is TRBV2, the J call TRBJ1-5, with a tentative D call TRBD1 (6 bases). Trimming removed 7 bases from V and 3 bases from J, with 16 bases in between. This CDR3 contains 15 residues. Germline loops: CDR1 SNHLY, CDR2 FYNNEI. The CDR3, as DNA: TGTGCCAGCACACAACAGGGAATGGTCAATCAGCCCCAGCATTTT. It specifies CASTQQGMVNQPQHF.

The chain has TRBV5-4 and TRBJ1-1; D uncertain. V was clipped by 5 bases and J by 4 bases, with 12 bases between them. The CDR3 covers 13 residues. In germline, CDR1 is SGHNT, CDR2 YYREEE (reference sequence). The CDR3 DNA follows: TGTGCCAGCAGACCCGCTGGCGGCACTGAAGCTTTCTTT. Translated, it gives CASRPAGGTEAFF. The full variable domain, its missing parts supplied by reference TRBV5-4 and TRBJ1-1, is ETGVTQSPTHLIKTRGQQVTLRCSSQSGHNTVSWYQQALGQGPQFIFQYYREEENGRGNFPPRFSGLQFPNYSSELNVNALELDDSALYLCASRPAGGTEAFFGQGTRLTVV.

The rearrangement links TRBV6-1 to TRBJ1-5; no clear D gene. The V end was cut by 2 bases, the J end by 5 bases, with 16 bases between. The CDR3 is 16 residues long. Germline V gene data show CDR1 as MNHNS and CDR2 as SASEGT. As DNA, the CDR3 is TGTGCCAGCAGTGAAAGCCTTAGTCTGGCCTATCAGCCCCAGCATTTT. Translation: CASSESLSLAYQPQHF.

V and J are TRBV7-9 and TRBJ2-1, with 10 bases lining up with TRBD1. This CDR3 spans 16 amino acids. V shed 1 base and J 7 bases; nucleotides not matched to a gene: 7. CDR1 and CDR2 from the germline V gene are SEHNR and FQNEAQ (reference sequence). This chain's CDR3 is CASSLGLGTGDNEQFF. The CDR3 nucleotides are TGTGCCAGCAGCTTAGGTCTAGGGACAGGGGATAATGAGCAGTTCTTC.

The rearrangement joins TRBV4-1 to TRBJ1-4; maybe TRBD1 (6 bases). The CDR3 runs to 17 residues. Trimming took off 4 bases at V and 0 bases at J, with 15 bases between the two ends. Germline CDR1 is MGHRA and CDR2 is YSYEKL. The CDR3 bases are TGCGCCAGCAGCCCTAGGGGGGGCATAACAACTAATGAAAAACTGTTTTTT. It translates to CASSPRGGITTNEKLFF.

The rearrangement links TRBV7-9 to TRBJ2-7, with D perhaps given as TRBD1 or TRBD2 (5 bases each). In germline, CDR1 is SEHNR, CDR2 FQNEAQ (reference sequence). CDR3 length: 16 residues. The germline V and J ends were trimmed by 2 bases and 3 bases, with 17 bases remaining between them. In DNA, the CDR3 is TGTGCCAGCAGCTTATTAGGGACCCACAGGATCTACGAGCAGTACTTC. Translating gives CASSLLGTHRIYEQYF.

CDR3 nucleotides: TGTGCCAGCAGCTTAGGGGGGCCCGTCTCCGGGACTAGCAATGAGCAGTTCTTC. Its protein is CASSLGGPVSGTSNEQFF. The V and J genes are TRBV11-3 and TRBJ2-1, with 8 bases lining up with TRBD2. CDR1 is SGHNT, CDR2 YENEEA, per germline. The CDR3 runs to 18 residues. J was trimmed by 6 bases and V by 1 base; bases with no gene match: 14.

The rearrangement links TRBV18 to TRBJ2-7, with a tentative D call TRBD2 (6 bases). Germline-derived CDR1 and CDR2 are KGHSH and LQKENI. This CDR3 has 14 amino acids. V lost 3 bases, J lost 7 bases, and 16 bases lay in between. The CDR3 sequence is CASSPRQGGREQYF. CDR3 nucleotide sequence: TGTGCCAGCTCACCCCGGCAGGGAGGACGGGAGCAGTACTTC.

The genes are TRBV6-6 and TRBJ1-1; D unresolved. Germline V lookup: CDR1 MNHNY, CDR2 SVGAGI (reference sequence). V lost 5 bases to trimming and J lost 0 bases, with 7 bases between them. This CDR3 region has 13 residues. CDR3: CASSREVNTEAFF. CDR3 DNA: TGTGCCAGCAGTAGGGAAGTGAACACTGAAGCTTTCTTT.

Only one count was recorded for this clone. The genes are TRBV7-8 and TRBJ2-7; TRBD1 agrees at 7 bases. The CDR3 totals 15 residues. Trimming took 3 bases from V and 2 from J; bases not matched to a gene: 7. CDR1 is SGHVS and CDR2 is FQNEAQ in the germline V gene. The CDR3: CASSFDRAKTYEQYF. In nucleotides, the CDR3 is TGTGCCAGCAGCTTCGACAGGGCCAAAACCTACGAGCAGTACTTC.

The rearrangement uses TRBV7-2 and TRBJ1-2; the D gene is possibly TRBD1 (5 bases). The V end lost 5 bases, the J end lost 9 bases, and 16 bases lay between the germline ends. The CDR3 is 13 residues long. The germline gives CDR1 SGHTA, CDR2 FQGNSA. CDR3 residues: CASSPGQGLSYTF. CDR3 DNA sequence: TGTGCCAGCAGCCCCGGGCAGGGCCTCAGCTACACCTTC.

V usage is TRBV5-1 and J usage is TRBJ1-5; D is perhaps TRBD1 (6 bases). This CDR3 has 16 residues. The germline CDR1 and CDR2 sequences are SGHRS and YFSETQ. Trimming pared 1 base from V and 3 bases from J, leaving 14 bases between. The CDR3 spells CASSLWPGDLNQPQHF. The CDR3 DNA reads TGCGCCAGCAGCTTGTGGCCAGGGGACCTCAATCAGCCCCAGCATTTT.

The DNA for the CDR3 is TGTGCCAGCAGCTTTGCCGGGCAAAAGGGCGAGCAGTACTTC. It is translated as CASSFAGQKGEQYF. The genes are TRBV5-6 and TRBJ2-7; D is unresolved. The V and J ends lost 2 bases and 6 bases respectively, with 15 bases between them. This CDR3 comprises 14 residues. Germline V gives CDR1 SGHDT, CDR2 YYEEEE.

The J gene is TRBJ1-4, the V gene TRBV4-1; the match to TRBD1 covers 9 bases. The V gene's germline CDR1 is MGHRA and CDR2 YSYEKL. The ends lost 7 bases at V and 5 bases at J; junction bases unmatched: 8. CDR3 length: 15 amino acids. DNA for the CDR3: TGCGCCAGCAACCCCGGGACAGGGAGGAATGAAAAACTGTTTTTT. Amino acids: CASNPGTGRNEKLFF.

The chain recombines TRBV7-9 with TRBJ2-3; D unresolved. There are 16 residues in the CDR3. V was pared by 4 bases and J by 1 base, with 15 bases between. Germline V lookup: CDR1 SEHNR, CDR2 FQNEAQ (reference sequence). The CDR3 DNA sequence: TGTGCCAGCAGCTCCCGGTGGCAGTTGCGCACAGATACGCAGTATTTT. Translated: CASSSRWQLRTDTQYF.

The chain combines TRBV27 with TRBJ2-2; 7 bases line up with TRBD2. This CDR3 is 14 amino acids long. The germline V gene has CDR1 MNHEY and CDR2 SMNVEV (reference sequence). The ends lost 10 bases at V and 1 base at J; junction bases unmatched: 6. CDR3 sequence reads: CATSWGGNTGELFF. In nucleotides, the CDR3 is TGTGCCACCTCTTGGGGGGGGAACACCGGGGAGCTGTTTTTT.